This TCR beta chain was identified during a study of blood T cell repertoires in COVID-19 (dated by TCRdb to 2020 to 2022). At the level of the whole study: Samples from collaborators originated in the United States, Italy and Spain and spanned both the acute and convalescent phases of COVID-19. The material from the prospective study consisted of cDNA or gDNA derived from T cells, B-cell-depleted T cells, or PBMCs. The dataset comprised deeply sampled blood TCRbeta repertoires from subjects exposed to, actively infected with, or recovered from COVID-19. The repertoires were made available in a free public database intended to serve as a resource for research on the immune response to SARS-CoV-2. Samples came from the ongoing ImmuneRACE study (first 160 participants) plus 1,254 subjects from 6 global collaborators. Sample metadata almost always included a de-identified subject ID, COVID-19 status, age in years and sex. Where available, HLA class I and class II types were taken from metadata supplied by the sample provider and were not determined by assay-based typing.

On the study overall, not on this receptor specifically: The amount of clinical and demographic metadata varied by source and participant and was provided uncurated.

Collaborating institutions collected whole blood in K2EDTA tubes following their own protocols. For TCRbeta analysis, collaborators shipped samples as frozen whole blood, isolated PBMCs, or DNA extracted from either of those sample types. TCRbeta CDR3 regions were amplified from genomic DNA by means of the immunoSEQ Assay, a bias-controlled multiplex PCR. Processing in the source paper ran as follows. The number of nucleated cells in each sample was estimated from the amplification of reference gene primers within the assay. Sequence reads were collapsed and filtered to measure the absolute abundance of every unique TCRbeta CDR3 rearrangement. For each sample, productive Simpson clonality was calculated as the square root of Simpson's diversity index over productive rearrangements. TCRdb retrieved this table from immuneACCESS and kept in-frame rearrangements only. Not all clones are present; in checked studies, unresolved V genes account for under half, and no reason is known for the remainder. The DNA was the basis for D and trimming; V, J and clone size are from that table. The sample includes more than 110,000 clones, with around 87% observed a single time. Under 6% of the sample is in the top ten clones.

The CDR3 starts with the cysteine, ends with the phenylalanine, and has 17 residues. CDR3 DNA is the only sequence kept; it has 51 bases, read in frame from the first base. According to the germline V gene, CDR1 reads MDHEN and CDR2 reads SYDVKM. V trim: 3 bases; J trim: 7 bases; unmatched bases: 16. Comments on this clone: Its antigen specificity is not known. Base-call qualities are not available, and no considerably larger clone is one nucleotide away.

This TCR was sampled from a human donor in a cohort sampled during active COVID-19. The chain couples TRBV28 to TRBJ2-3, and TRBD2 aligns with 7 junction nucleotides. The sequenced sample consisted of peripheral blood. The CDR3 reads CASSFKVSGGSQHTQYF. DNA sequence: TGTGCCAGCAGTTTCAAGGTTTCTGGCGGGAGCCAGCATACGCAGTATTTT.